The 28 T cell receptor beta chains in this list originate from one sample, sequenced in a study of blood T cells in healthy people across ages. The use of a sample-barcoded 5' primer and a J-beta primer mix characterized a second PCR of roughly 6 to 11 cycles. In TCRdb, the 5' RACE reads were re-called with MiXCR into one record per CDR3 protein. This table has 600,000 to 800,000 distinct CDR3 sequences, around 52% appearing once. Sequencing was carried out using blood. These TCRs come from a woman over 75 in good health.

The genes are TRBV7-2 and TRBJ2-5; 12 bases are a match to TRBD2. This CDR3 comprises 15 residues. The V gene's germline CDR1 is SGHTA and CDR2 FQGNSA. Trimming at V came to 2 bases and at J to 11 bases, leaving 9 bases not matched to a gene. The DNA for the CDR3 is TGTGCCAGCAGCTTAAGACTAGCGGGAGTCGGTGAGCAGTACTTC. It encodes CASSLRLAGVGEQYF.

The gene calls are TRBV12-3 or TRBV12-4 and TRBJ1-2; the D is unclear. This CDR3 spans 12 amino acids. The germline V and J ends were trimmed by 3 bases and 5 bases, with 7 bases remaining between them. The DNA of the CDR3 is TGTGCCAGCAGTTTGGCGAAATATGGCTACACCTTC. Encoded protein: CASSLAKYGYTF.

This chain connects TRBV28 to TRBJ2-1; 10 nucleotides line up with TRBD2. The J call may be faulty, since TRBJ2-7 better matches the DNA end. The CDR3 totals 15 residues. The germline V gene has CDR1 MDHEN and CDR2 SYDVKM. CDR3 sequence reads: CASSSKREGRYEQYF. CDR3 sequence (DNA): TGTGCCAGCAGTTCTAAGCGGGAGGGCCGCTACGAGCAGTACTTC.

Of note for this clonotype: Since a much larger clone is just one base distant, this may be a read error. The genes are TRBV6-1 and TRBJ2-1, with D possibly TRBD2 on 6 matching bases. The CDR3 loop spans 14 amino acids. Deletions cut 6 bases from V and 0 bases from J, with 9 bases between. Germline values: CDR1 MNHNS, CDR2 SASEGT. The CDR3 protein is CASRGLNSYNEQFF. For the CDR3, the DNA is TGTGCCAGCAGGGGACTGAACTCCTACAATGAGCAGTTCTTC.

The J gene is TRBJ2-2, the V gene TRBV25-1, with 8 bases fitting TRBD1. V dropped 4 bases and J dropped 4; count of bases not matched to a gene: 8. The germline CDR1 and CDR2 sequences are MGHDK and SYGVNS. This CDR3 is built from 16 residues. The CDR3 sequence: CASSAYRGVSTGELFF. The CDR3, as DNA: TGTGCCAGCAGTGCCTACAGGGGGGTGAGCACCGGGGAGCTGTTTTTT.

As for this clonotype: Just one base apart from a much larger clone, this may be a read error. The genes are TRBV2 and TRBJ1-2; D remains ambiguous. The CDR3 length is 13 residues. Germline V gene lookup returns CDR1 SNHLY and CDR2 FYNNEI. V shed 6 bases and J shed 8 bases, with 16 bases lying between them. The DNA of the CDR3 is TGTGCCAGCAGGCCGGGCTCAGGCGGAGGCTACACCTTC. Its protein is CASRPGSGGGYTF.

The chain recombines TRBV4-2 with TRBJ1-1; D is uncertain. The CDR3 is made up of 15 amino acids. Germline V lookup: CDR1 LGHNA, CDR2 YNFKEQ. Trimming took 0 bases from V and 8 from J, leaving 16 bases between them. The CDR3: CASSQERIDSREAFF. The CDR3, as DNA: TGTGCCAGCAGCCAAGAAAGAATCGATAGCCGAGAAGCTTTCTTT.

Points on this clonotype: A much larger clone lies a single base off, so this may be a read error. The chain carries TRBV9 and TRBJ2-1; unclear D gene. The length of the CDR3 is 14 residues. V was pared by 4 bases and J by 0 bases, with 8 bases between. CDR1 is SGDLS and CDR2 is YYNGEE in the germline V gene. CDR3 in amino acids: CASSRSCSYNEQFF. CDR3 DNA sequence: TGTGCCAGCAGCAGATCTTGCTCCTACAATGAGCAGTTCTTC.

This clonotype has more than one count but fewer than ten. The CDR3 DNA follows: TGTGCCAGCAGCCCGACCGGGGTTCATAGTTCTGGAAACACCATATATTTT. Translating it yields CASSPTGVHSSGNTIYF. The chain joins TRBV6-1 to TRBJ1-3; D uncertain. Germline V gene lookup returns CDR1 MNHNS and CDR2 SASEGT. V was trimmed by 6 bases and J by 1 base, leaving 19 bases between them. The CDR3 extends over 17 amino acids.

This clonotype was recorded at least ten times. The chain has TRBV14 and TRBJ2-1; D is unclear. CDR3 length: 14 amino acids. Trimming stripped 3 bases from V and 3 bases from J, with 9 bases between. Germline V lookup: CDR1 SGHDN, CDR2 FVKESK. The CDR3 bases are TGTGCCAGCAGCCACCGGAGCGTCTACAATGAGCAGTTCTTC. Translation gives CASSHRSVYNEQFF.

This clonotype was observed at least ten times. This chain uses TRBV20-1 with TRBJ2-1; D may be TRBD1 (5 bases). The CDR3 sequence is 13 residues long. Deletions cut 4 bases from V and 2 bases from J, with 9 bases between. Looked up from germline, CDR1 is DFQATT and CDR2 is SNEGSKA (reference sequence). The CDR3 spells CSAIARAYNEQFF. CDR3 bases: TGCAGTGCTATCGCCAGGGCCTACAATGAGCAGTTCTTC.

Of note for this clonotype: The junction shows a germline mismatch at one end, possibly a read error. This chain joins TRBV4-3 and TRBJ2-7; D uncertain. Germline CDR1 is LGHNA and CDR2 is YSLEER. The CDR3 has 14 residues. The CDR3, as DNA: TGCGCCAGCAGCCAAGAATATAGCTCCTACGAGCAGTCCTTC. This codes for CASSQEYSSYEQSF.

About this clonotype itself: A much larger clone lies one base from this, so it may be a read error. This chain links TRBV5-1 with TRBJ2-3; no definite D call. This CDR3 has 14 amino acids. Trimming removed 0 bases at V and 2 bases at J, with 7 bases between. The germline gives CDR1 SGHRS, CDR2 YFSETQ. In DNA form, the CDR3 reads TGCGCCAGCAGCTTGGAACAGTTCACAGATACGCAGTATTTT. Translation: CASSLEQFTDTQYF.

This clonotype was seen just once. This chain connects TRBV10-1 to TRBJ2-1; 10 positions agree with TRBD2. This CDR3 is built from 14 residues. The V gene's germline CDR1 is WNHNN and CDR2 SYGVQD (reference sequence). Unmatched junction bases numbered 9, after V lost 5 bases and J lost 11 bases. The CDR3 reads CASSTGTSALQQFF. The DNA of the CDR3 is TGCGCCAGCAGTACCGGGACTAGCGCCCTCCAGCAGTTCTTC.

The gene calls are TRBV20-1 and TRBJ2-2; D may be TRBD2 (5 bases). CDR3 length: 14 residues. CDR1 is DFQATT and CDR2 is SNEGSKA in the germline V gene (reference sequence). Trimming removed 5 bases from V and 0 bases from J, with 10 bases in between. The CDR3 nucleotides are TGCAGTGCTCCGCGGGCGGCGAACACCGGGGAGCTGTTTTTT. Translating it yields CSAPRAANTGELFF.

The rearrangement uses TRBV5-4 and TRBJ2-2, with TRBD2 identical over 7 bases. V dropped 0 bases and J dropped 7; count of bases not matched to a gene: 0. The CDR3 loop spans 13 amino acids. Germline-derived CDR1 and CDR2 are SGHNT and YYREEE (reference sequence). CDR3 sequence: CASSLAGGGELFF. Written as DNA, the CDR3 is TGTGCCAGCAGCTTGGCGGGGGGCGGGGAGCTGTTTTTT.

Points on this clonotype: A much bigger clone sits one base away, suggesting this may be a read error. The CDR3 DNA reads as TGTGCCACCAGCAGATCCCTTGGGGGGGCTAGGGACAATGAGCAGTACTTC. Protein product: CATSRSLGGARDNEQYF. The J gene is TRBJ2-5, the V gene TRBV15, with D possibly matching TRBD2 (7 bases). Looked up from germline, CDR1 is LNHNV and CDR2 is YYDKDF (reference sequence). V shed 2 bases and J shed 11 bases, with 27 bases lying between them. This CDR3 has 17 amino acids.

This chain links TRBV6-5 with TRBJ2-7; the match to TRBD1 covers 9 bases. The CDR3 length is 15 residues. V dropped 8 bases and J dropped 4; count of bases not matched to a gene: 12. Germline V gene sequence: CDR1 MNHEY, CDR2 SVGAGI. In nucleotides, the CDR3 is TGTGCCAGCTCAGAAAGCACAGGGGGCTCTTACGAGCAGTACTTC. Translated, it gives CASSESTGGSYEQYF.

The rearrangement uses TRBV10-3 and TRBJ1-4; weak D call: TRBD1 (5 bases). The V gene's germline CDR1 is ENHRY and CDR2 SYGVKD. V was clipped by 3 bases and J by 8 bases, with 13 bases between them. This CDR3 region has 14 residues. CDR3 in DNA: TGTGCCATCAGTGAAGGGGTGGTAAGCGAAAAACTGTTTTTT. Its protein product is CAISEGVVSEKLFF.

The V and J genes are TRBV7-2 and TRBJ2-5; D unresolved. Germline V lookup: CDR1 SGHTA, CDR2 FQGNSA. The CDR3 loop spans 13 amino acids. Trimming removed 2 bases at V and 5 bases at J, with 9 bases between. CDR3 region: CASSLIRSETQYF. The CDR3 DNA is TGTGCCAGCAGCTTAATTCGGTCGGAGACCCAGTACTTC.

This clonotype was found many times. V and J are TRBV7-9 and TRBJ2-3; TRBD2 agrees at 11 bases. The ends lost 7 bases at V and 9 bases at J; junction bases unmatched: 6. This CDR3 contains 13 residues. The germline CDR1 and CDR2 sequences are SEHNR and FQNEAQ (reference sequence). The CDR3 protein is CASIKLAGETQYF. The CDR3 nucleotides are TGTGCCAGCATCAAACTAGCGGGGGAGACGCAGTATTTT. Using reference TRBV7-9 and TRBJ2-3 for the parts outside the CDR3, the full variable domain is DTGVSQNPRHKITKRGQNVTFRCDPISEHNRLYWYRQTLGQGPEFLTYFQNEAQLEKSRLLSDRFSAERPKGSFSTLEIQRTEQGDSAMYLCASIKLAGETQYFGPGTRLTVL.

The chain employs TRBV2 and TRBJ1-4; weak D call: TRBD1 (5 bases). V was shortened by 10 bases and J by 4 bases, with 19 bases between the two germline ends. The germline CDR1 and CDR2 sequences are SNHLY and FYNNEI. The CDR3 consists of 15 residues. CDR3 nucleotides: TGTGCCACCACCTCAGCCCGGGACCTTAATGAAAAACTGTTTTTT. It translates to CATTSARDLNEKLFF. Complete variable domain (other parts from reference TRBV2 and TRBJ1-4): EPEVTQTPSHQVTQMGQEVILRCVPISNHLYFYWYRQILGQKVEFLVSFYNNEISEKSEIFDDQFSVERPDGSNFTLKIRSTKLEDSAMYFCATTSARDLNEKLFFGSGTQLSVL.

The V gene is TRBV28, the J gene TRBJ1-6, with unresolved D. Germline V gene data show CDR1 as MDHEN and CDR2 as SYDVKM. The length of the CDR3 is 15 residues. Trimming removed 6 bases from V and 8 bases from J, with 17 bases in between. CDR3 in DNA: TGTGCCAGCAGCCCTGCTTTGGGGATAGATTCACCCCTCCACTTT. This sequence encodes CASSPALGIDSPLHF.

This clonotype was seen a single time. A much bigger clone sits one base away, suggesting this may be a read error. V is TRBV27 and J is TRBJ2-1; D possibly matches TRBD1 or TRBD2 (5 bases each). From germline, CDR1 is MNHEY and CDR2 SMNVEV (reference sequence). V lost 6 bases and J lost 4, with 19 bases in between. The CDR3 covers 16 residues. The CDR3 DNA follows: TGTGCCAGCAGGACTTATTTCGGGACGATATACAATGAGCAGTTCTTC. Its protein product is CASRTYFGTIYNEQFF.

A few counts support this clonotype. This chain connects TRBV19 to TRBJ2-2, with D possibly matching TRBD2 (5 bases). The CDR3 totals 13 residues. V was shortened by 6 bases and J by 6 bases, with 11 bases between the two germline ends. The germline CDR1 and CDR2 sequences are LNHDA and SQIVND (reference sequence). CDR3 sequence reads: CASRNRGSGELFF. The CDR3 nucleotides read TGTGCCAGTAGGAACAGAGGGTCCGGGGAGCTGTTTTTT. The variable domain in full, with the rest retrieved from reference TRBV19 and TRBJ2-2, is DGGITQSPKYLFRKEGQNVTLSCEQNLNHDAMYWYRQDPGQGLRLIYYSQIVNDFQKGDIAEGYSVSREKKESFPLTVTSAQKNPTAFYLCASRNRGSGELFFGEGSRLTVL.

This clonotype was seen ten or more times. The rearrangement links TRBV20-1 to TRBJ2-7; D is unresolved. V dropped 0 bases and J dropped 3 bases, with 12 bases sitting between them. The germline gives CDR1 DFQATT, CDR2 SNEGSKA (reference sequence). The CDR3 totals 14 residues. The CDR3 reads CSARDDRVDYEQYF. The CDR3 nucleotides are TGCAGTGCTAGAGATGACCGAGTTGACTACGAGCAGTACTTC.

The chain is built from TRBV7-9 and TRBJ2-1, with D tentatively TRBD2 (7 bases). The germline V gene encodes CDR1 SEHNR and CDR2 FQNEAQ (reference sequence). V was pared by 5 bases and J by 7 bases, with 21 bases between. There are 16 residues in the CDR3. The CDR3 DNA is TGTGCCAGCAGCCCCTCTAGGGGGGGCGGTAGGAATGAGCAGTTCTTC. This sequence encodes CASSPSRGGGRNEQFF.

This clonotype was recorded at least ten times. CDR3 nucleotide sequence: TGCGCCAGCAGCTTGGTGCAGCTGACTTACACCGGGGAGCTGTTTTTT. This codes for CASSLVQLTYTGELFF. The chain links TRBV5-1 to TRBJ2-2, with no clear D. Per the germline V gene, CDR1 is SGHRS and CDR2 is YFSETQ. The V and J ends lost 0 bases and 3 bases respectively, with 12 bases between them. CDR3 length equals 16 residues.